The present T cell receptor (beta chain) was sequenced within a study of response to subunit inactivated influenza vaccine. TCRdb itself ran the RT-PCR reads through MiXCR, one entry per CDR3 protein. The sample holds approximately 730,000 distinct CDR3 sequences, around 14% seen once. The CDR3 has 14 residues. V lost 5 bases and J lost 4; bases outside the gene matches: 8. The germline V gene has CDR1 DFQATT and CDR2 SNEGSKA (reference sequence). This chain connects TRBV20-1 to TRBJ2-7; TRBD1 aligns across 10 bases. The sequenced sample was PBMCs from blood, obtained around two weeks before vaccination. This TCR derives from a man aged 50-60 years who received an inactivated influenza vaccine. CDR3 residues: CSAWDRGWRYEQYF. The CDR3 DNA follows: TGCAGTGCTTGGGACAGGGGATGGCGGTACGAGCAGTACTTC.